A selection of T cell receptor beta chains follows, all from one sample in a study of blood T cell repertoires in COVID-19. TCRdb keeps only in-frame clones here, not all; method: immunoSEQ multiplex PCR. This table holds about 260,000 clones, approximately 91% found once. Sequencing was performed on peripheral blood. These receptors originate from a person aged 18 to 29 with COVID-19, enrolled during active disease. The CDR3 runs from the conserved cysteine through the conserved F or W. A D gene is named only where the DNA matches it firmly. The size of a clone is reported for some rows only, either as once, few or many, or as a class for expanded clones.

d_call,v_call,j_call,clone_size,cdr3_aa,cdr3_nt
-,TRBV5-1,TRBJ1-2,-,CASSVAAGGPYGYTF,TGCGCCAGCAGCGTGGCCGCGGGGGGACCCTATGGCTACACCTTC
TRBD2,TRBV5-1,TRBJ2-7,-,CASSLVAGGSYEQYF,TGCGCCAGCAGCTTGGTAGCGGGGGGCTCCTACGAGCAGTACTTC
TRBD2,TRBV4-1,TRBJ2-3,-,CASSQVWAGGSSTDTQYF,TGCGCCAGCAGCCAAGTATGGGCGGGAGGCTCTAGCACAGATACGCAGTATTTT
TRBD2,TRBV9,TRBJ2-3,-,CASSPETSGRSDTQYF,TGTGCCAGCAGCCCTGAGACTAGCGGGAGGTCAGATACGCAGTATTTT
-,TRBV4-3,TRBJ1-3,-,CASSQDPAGPGNTIYF,TGCGCCAGCAGCCAAGATCCGGCAGGGCCTGGAAACACCATATATTTT
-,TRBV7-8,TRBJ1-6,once,CASSLEAGNSPLHF,TGTGCCAGCAGCTTAGAGGCAGGGAACTCACCCCTCCACTTT
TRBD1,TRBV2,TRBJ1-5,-,CASEAQGDQPQHF,TGTGCCAGTGAGGCCCAGGGGGATCAGCCCCAGCATTTT
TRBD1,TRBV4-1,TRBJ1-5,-,CASSQEGDRLNQPQHF,TGCGCCAGCAGCCAAGAAGGGGACAGGCTCAATCAGCCCCAGCATTTT
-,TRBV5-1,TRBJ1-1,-,CASSYRGQNIEAFF,TGCGCCAGCAGCTATCGTGGACAGAATATTGAAGCTTTCTTT
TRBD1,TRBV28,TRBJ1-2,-,CASSPGQANYGYTF,TGTGCCAGCAGTCCTGGACAGGCTAACTATGGCTACACCTTC
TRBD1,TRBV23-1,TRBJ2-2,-,CASSPRWTGGFTGELFF,TGCGCCAGCAGTCCCAGGTGGACAGGGGGCTTCACCGGGGAGCTGTTTTTT
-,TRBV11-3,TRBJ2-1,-,CASSLGASRQFF,TGTGCCAGCAGCTTAGGGGCTAGCCGGCAGTTCTTC
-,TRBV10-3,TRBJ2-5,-,CAIGAQETQYF,TGTGCCATCGGGGCGCAAGAGACCCAGTACTTC
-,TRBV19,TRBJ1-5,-,CASSIANQPQHF,TGTGCCAGTAGTATAGCAAATCAGCCCCAGCATTTT
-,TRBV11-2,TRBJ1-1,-,CASRQRANTEAFF,TGTGCCAGCAGACAGAGGGCGAACACTGAAGCTTTCTTT
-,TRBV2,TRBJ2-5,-,CASSEASPSDF,TGTGCCAGCAGTGAGGCTAGCCCTAGTGACTTC
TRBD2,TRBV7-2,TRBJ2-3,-,CASSLNVGGPGDTQYF,TGTGCCAGCAGCTTAAATGTGGGAGGGCCGGGGGATACGCAGTATTTT
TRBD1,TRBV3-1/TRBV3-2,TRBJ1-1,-,CASSQQTGATEAFF,TGTGCCAGCAGCCAGCAGACAGGGGCTACTGAAGCTTTCTTT
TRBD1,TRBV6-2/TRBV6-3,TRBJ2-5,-,CASSYGDRVQETQYF,TGTGCCAGCAGTTACGGGGACAGGGTACAAGAGACCCAGTACTTC
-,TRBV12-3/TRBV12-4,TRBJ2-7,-,CASSLPPLAEQYF,TGTGCCAGCAGTTTACCCCCACTAGCCGAGCAGTACTTC
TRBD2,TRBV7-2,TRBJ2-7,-,CASSFSGGAYEQYF,TGTGCCAGCAGCTTTAGCGGGGGGGCCTACGAGCAGTACTTC
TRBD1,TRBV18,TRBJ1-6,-,CASSLPPGQGAPLHF,TGTGCCAGCTCACTTCCGCCGGGACAGGGCGCTCCCCTCCACTTT
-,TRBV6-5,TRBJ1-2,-,CASSYRDKYGYTF,TGTGCCAGCAGCTACCGGGACAAGTACGGCTACACCTTC
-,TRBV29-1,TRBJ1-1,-,CSVENFGANTEAFF,TGCAGCGTTGAGAATTTCGGAGCGAACACTGAAGCTTTCTTT
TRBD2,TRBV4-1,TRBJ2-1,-,CASSQRTSGLNNEQFF,TGCGCCAGCAGCCAGAGGACTAGCGGCCTAAACAATGAGCAGTTCTTC
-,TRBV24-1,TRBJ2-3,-,CATRGALTTDTQYF,TGTGCCACCAGAGGGGCATTAACCACAGATACGCAGTATTTT
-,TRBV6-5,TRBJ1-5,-,CASSLGGHPNQPQHF,TGTGCCAGCAGTCTAGGTGGTCACCCAAATCAGCCCCAGCATTTT
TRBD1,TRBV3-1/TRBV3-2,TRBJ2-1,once,CASSPPGTGQFF,TGTGCCAGCAGCCCACCTGGGACAGGGCAGTTCTTC
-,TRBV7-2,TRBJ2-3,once,CASHSTADTQYF,TGTGCCAGCCATTCCACAGCAGATACGCAGTATTTT
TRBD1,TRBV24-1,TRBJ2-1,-,CATSDPGTGGNEQFF,TGTGCCACCAGTGACCCTGGGACAGGGGGCAATGAGCAGTTCTTC
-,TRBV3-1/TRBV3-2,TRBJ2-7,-,CASSLSISHSDEQYF,TGTGCCAGCAGCCTAAGCATTTCTCATAGCGACGAGCAGTACTTC
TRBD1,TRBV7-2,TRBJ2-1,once,CASSLGFGRGQNEQFF,TGTGCCAGCAGCTTAGGCTTTGGCAGGGGGCAGAATGAGCAGTTCTTC
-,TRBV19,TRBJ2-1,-,CASRTISGEQFF,TGTGCCAGTAGAACAATTAGCGGTGAGCAGTTCTTC
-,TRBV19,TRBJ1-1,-,CASSLGRGTEAFF,TGTGCCAGTAGCCTGGGTCGGGGCACTGAAGCTTTCTTT
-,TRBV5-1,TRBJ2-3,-,CASSFPSRGGGSTDTQYF,TGCGCCAGCAGCTTTCCCTCCCGCGGGGGCGGGAGCACAGATACGCAGTATTTT
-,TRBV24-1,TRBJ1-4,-,CATRPPGFTREKLFF,TGTGCCACCAGACCGCCGGGGTTCACGCGGGAAAAACTGTTTTTT
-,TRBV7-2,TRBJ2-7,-,CASSLGRAIAYEQYF,TGTGCCAGCAGCTTAGGCAGGGCAATCGCCTACGAGCAGTACTTC
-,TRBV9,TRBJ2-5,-,CASSRNQETQYF,TGTGCCAGCAGCCGTAACCAAGAGACCCAGTACTTC
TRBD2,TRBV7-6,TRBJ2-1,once,CASSAGLAGGYNNEQFF,TGTGCCAGCAGCGCAGGACTAGCGGGAGGGTATAACAATGAGCAGTTCTTC
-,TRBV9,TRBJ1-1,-,CASSVRGGSGAEAFF,TGTGCCAGCAGCGTAAGGGGGGGCAGTGGCGCTGAAGCTTTCTTT
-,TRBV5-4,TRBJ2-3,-,CASSLETYTDTQYF,TGTGCCAGCAGCTTGGAGACTTACACAGATACGCAGTATTTT